Presented here are 20 T cell receptor beta chains from one specimen sequenced in a study of T-cell memory formation after mild COVID-19 (dated by TCRdb to about 2021). The receptor library was made with 5' RACE. The data were produced on an Illumina NovaSeq 6000. In TCRdb, the public reads were trimmed at Q25 with fastp and aligned with MiXCR, with productive beta chains retained. Identical CDR3 protein sequences are pooled into one entry, listed with their most common genes and DNA. The sample table shows around 310,000 distinct CDR3 sequences, and roughly an eighth are seen once. Roughly a fifth of the sample lies in the top ten. Sample: PBMCs or a T cell subset sorted from them (not recorded which). The receptors come from a young man who had mild COVID-19 (a few samples of this study predate the infection). The sample titles of this study are shuffled in the database, so cell type and time point are left out; the donor was told from shared clones.

The sample holds a few counts of this clonotype. The V gene is TRBV20-1, the J gene TRBJ1-4; D unresolved. Trimming pared 1 base from V and 0 bases from J, leaving 12 bases between. This CDR3 contains 16 residues. CDR1 and CDR2 (germline): DFQATT, SNEGSKA (reference sequence). In DNA, the CDR3 is TGCAGTGCTAGAGTGGACCTGTCCTCAACTAATGAAAAACTGTTTTTT. Translating it yields CSARVDLSSTNEKLFF.

This clonotype was counted a few times. V gene TRBV12-3 or TRBV12-4 combines with J gene TRBJ2-7; 8 bases are a match to TRBD2. V lost 5 bases and J lost 7; bases outside the gene matches: 13. The CDR3 is 15 residues long. CDR3 loop: CASSLLVGGGKEQYF. Written as DNA, the CDR3 is TGTGCCAGCAGTCTGCTCGTCGGGGGGGGCAAAGAGCAGTACTTC.

CDR3 DNA sequence: TGTGCCACCACCCGGGAACAGGATAGGACCGGGGAGCTGTTTTTT. As protein: CATTREQDRTGELFF. The chain has TRBV2 and TRBJ2-2; D may match TRBD1 or TRBD2 (5 bases each). The CDR3 sequence is 15 residues long. The V end was cut by 10 bases, the J end by 5 bases, with 20 bases between. CDR1 is SNHLY, CDR2 FYNNEI, per germline.

This clonotype was observed a few times. J is TRBJ2-1 and V is TRBV7-6; no reliable D call. CDR3 length: 14 amino acids. Trimming shortened V by 1 base and J by 5 bases, and 9 bases separated the two germline ends. Germline V gives CDR1 SGHVS, CDR2 FNYEAQ. CDR3 sequence reads: CASSLDWANNEQFF. The CDR3 nucleotides read TGTGCCAGCAGCTTAGACTGGGCGAACAATGAGCAGTTCTTC. Combining the CDR3 with reference TRBV7-6 and TRBJ2-1 gives the whole variable domain GAGVSQSPRYKVTKRGQDVALRCDPISGHVSLYWYRQALGQGPEFLTYFNYEAQQDKSGLPNDRFSAERPEGSISTLTIQRTEQRDSAMYRCASSLDWANNEQFFGPGTRLTVL.

The chain is built from TRBV20-1 and TRBJ1-5, with no clear D. Germline lookup yields CDR1 DFQATT and CDR2 SNEGSKA (reference sequence). There are 13 residues in the CDR3. V was cut by 1 base and J by 7 bases, with 11 bases left in between. The CDR3 DNA is TGCAGTGCTAGAGTCGCAGCGAGGCAGCCCCAGCATTTT. It yields the protein CSARVAARQPQHF.

The chain links TRBV7-2 to TRBJ2-5; TRBD2 aligns across 7 bases. The germline V gene encodes CDR1 SGHTA and CDR2 FQGNSA. This CDR3 region has 19 residues. V lost 3 bases to trimming and J lost 1 base; unmatched junction nucleotides: 17. For the CDR3, the DNA is TGTGCCAGCAGCTTTCGTCGCGCCACGGTTAGCGGGTTCCAAGAGACCCAGTACTTC. Translated: CASSFRRATVSGFQETQYF.

This clonotype showed up just a few times. The chain employs TRBV24-1 and TRBJ2-3; D not certain. The CDR3 is 15 amino acids. V was trimmed by 3 bases and J by 1 base, leaving 10 bases between them. Germline V gene lookup returns CDR1 KGHDR and CDR2 SFDVKD. The CDR3 here is CATSDASPGTDTQYF. For the CDR3, the DNA is TGTGCCACCAGTGATGCCTCACCCGGCACAGATACGCAGTATTTT.

The rearrangement joins TRBV6-6 to TRBJ1-2; D call uncertain. In germline, CDR1 is MNHNY, CDR2 SVGAGI (reference sequence). The CDR3 is made up of 10 amino acids. The V end was cut by 11 bases, the J end by 8 bases, with 12 bases between. The CDR3 loop is CAGFNGGYTF. The CDR3 nucleotides read TGTGCCGGTTTCAACGGGGGCTACACCTTC.

As concerns this clonotype: A junction end diverges from the germline sequence, so it may reflect a read error. The chain uses TRBV7-7 and TRBJ2-2; D is possibly TRBD2 (6 bases). In germline, CDR1 is SSHAT, CDR2 FNYEAQ (reference sequence). The CDR3 runs 15 residues. The CDR3 region is CASSRGAGYTGELFF. Written as DNA, the CDR3 is TGTGCTAGCAGCCGTGGAGCGGGCTACACCGGGGAGCTGTTTTTT.

The V call is TRBV3-1, the J call TRBJ2-3, with D maybe TRBD2 (6 bases). This CDR3 has 16 amino acids. Trimming removed 1 base from V and 4 bases from J, with 15 bases in between. Germline CDR1 is LGHDT and CDR2 is YNNKEL (reference sequence). This CDR3 is CASSQGGLPSSDTQYF. The CDR3 nucleotides are TGTGCCAGCAGCCAAGGGGGACTCCCAAGTTCAGATACGCAGTATTTT.

This clonotype was recorded a few times. The chain recombines TRBV6-6 with TRBJ2-6; the D gene is possibly TRBD1 (6 bases). The CDR3 contains 20 residues. The germline V gene encodes CDR1 MNHNY and CDR2 SVGAGI (reference sequence). Trimming took 1 base from V and 0 from J, leaving 19 bases between them. The CDR3 loop is CASSYWVFLDRHSGANVLTF. The CDR3 region has the DNA TGTGCCAGCAGTTACTGGGTTTTTTTGGACAGACACTCTGGGGCCAACGTCCTGACTTTC.

The CDR3 loop is CASSFRGKTEAFF. The CDR3 DNA sequence: TGCGCCAGCAGCTTCCGGGGGAAAACTGAAGCTTTCTTT. The V gene is TRBV5-1, the J gene TRBJ1-1; perhaps TRBD1 as D (5 bases). The germline V gene has CDR1 SGHRS and CDR2 YFSETQ. V shed 2 bases and J shed 5 bases, with 10 bases lying between them. The CDR3 is 13 residues long.

In DNA, the CDR3 is TGCGCCAGCAGCCCGGACAGAGGGACAGATACGCAGTATTTT. Amino acids: CASSPDRGTDTQYF. The chain combines TRBV5-1 with TRBJ2-3, with D possibly TRBD1 on 6 matching bases. V gave up 4 bases and J gave up 3 bases, with 12 bases separating them. In germline, CDR1 is SGHRS, CDR2 YFSETQ. The CDR3 contains 14 residues.

The chain is built from TRBV12-5 and TRBJ2-5; 7 nucleotides match TRBD1. There are 15 residues in the CDR3. Germline V CDR1 and CDR2: LGHNT, FRNRAP. With V trimmed by 4 bases and J by 1 base, 6 bases remained unmatched. CDR3 in amino acids: CASGSQTGPQETQYF. DNA for the CDR3: TGTGCTAGTGGTTCGCAGACAGGGCCCCAAGAGACCCAGTACTTC.

The chain joins TRBV29-1 to TRBJ1-2; 8 bases line up with TRBD1. Trimming took 7 bases from V and 8 from J; bases not matched to a gene: 15. In germline, CDR1 is SQVTM, CDR2 ANQGSEA. The CDR3 sequence is 14 residues long. The DNA of the CDR3 is TGCAGCGCGCAGAAGTCAGGGGGCAGAGTGGGCTACACCTTC. Its protein is CSAQKSGGRVGYTF. Looking up the rest from reference TRBV29-1 and TRBJ1-2 gives the full variable domain: SAVISQKPSRDICQRGTSLTIQCQVDSQVTMMFWYRQQPGQSLTLIATANQGSEATYESGFVIDKFPISRPNLTFSTLTVSNMSPEDSSIYLCSAQKSGGRVGYTFGSGTRLTVV.

This clonotype appeared a few times. The chain uses TRBV12-5 and TRBJ2-3, with 9 bases identical to TRBD2. This CDR3 has 16 amino acids. With 3 bases clipped from V and 6 bases from J, the junction kept 10 bases outside the gene matches. Germline CDR1 and CDR2: LGHNT and FRNRAP. CDR3 amino acids: CASGLGIAGVEDTQYF. The CDR3 region has the DNA TGTGCTAGTGGTTTAGGGATAGCGGGGGTCGAGGATACGCAGTATTTT.

This clonotype has only a few counts. This chain uses TRBV21-1 with TRBJ1-2; the table's D call of TRBD1 was not tested on the DNA. TRBV21-1 has pseudogene status. The CDR3 consists of 13 residues. The CDR3 DNA sequence: TGTGCCAGCCCGCAGGGAGGTAACTATGGCTACACCTTC. It codes for CASPQGGNYGYTF.

This clonotype was picked up a small number of times. This chain uses TRBV18 with TRBJ1-2; D might be TRBD1 (6 bases). V lost 4 bases, J lost 6 bases, and 12 bases lay in between. The germline V gene encodes CDR1 KGHSH and CDR2 LQKENI. This CDR3 spans 13 amino acids. The CDR3 protein is CASSRGQSDGYTF. DNA of the CDR3: TGTGCCAGCTCACGTGGACAGAGTGATGGCTACACCTTC.

This chain uses TRBV19 with TRBJ2-2; 7 nucleotides line up with TRBD1. V gave up 6 bases and J gave up 7 bases; unmatched junction bases: 8. The germline V gene encodes CDR1 LNHDA and CDR2 SQIVND (reference sequence). This CDR3 has 14 amino acids. CDR3 in amino acids: CASSLDREGGELFF. Here the CDR3 DNA reads TGTGCCAGTAGCCTCGACAGGGAAGGCGGGGAGCTGTTTTTT.

This clonotype has only a few counts. The gene calls are TRBV20-1 and TRBJ2-5; D not resolved. Germline V gene lookup returns CDR1 DFQATT and CDR2 SNEGSKA (reference sequence). Trimming shortened V by 0 bases and J by 5 bases, and 7 bases separated the two germline ends. The CDR3 runs 12 residues. In nucleotides, the CDR3 is TGCAGTGCTAGAGATGATAGGGAGACCCAGTACTTC. It is translated as CSARDDRETQYF.